A selection of T cell receptor beta chains follows, all from one sample in a study of blood T cell repertoires in COVID-19. Profiling relied on immunoSEQ multiplex PCR, and the TCRdb table lists in-frame clones only, not all of them. Of about 190,000 clones in the sample, 78% were seen once. Sequenced input: peripheral blood. These receptors originate from a woman aged 80 or older with active or convalescent COVID-19. CDR3s include the opening cysteine and the closing phenylalanine or tryptophan. The D gene is left open where the match is weak. The listing skips clone size in some rows; elsewhere it reads once, few, many or a size class.

D,V,size,J,CDR3,DNA
.,TRBV5-1,.,TRBJ2-2,CASSPLQGNTGELFF,TGCGCCAGCAGCCCCCTTCAGGGTAACACCGGGGAGCTGTTTTTT
.,TRBV5-1,.,TRBJ2-3,CASSLGRYTTDTQYF,TGCGCCAGCAGCTTGGGGCGGTACACCACAGATACGCAGTATTTT
.,TRBV2,.,TRBJ1-1,CASSEARGGTEAFF,TGTGCCAGCAGTGAAGCAAGAGGGGGCACTGAAGCTTTCTTT
.,TRBV2,.,TRBJ1-1,CASSASSVQNTEAFF,TGTGCCAGCAGTGCCAGTTCAGTCCAGAACACTGAAGCTTTCTTT
TRBD1,TRBV7-6,.,TRBJ2-1,CASSLGQGAGNEQFF,TGTGCCAGCAGCTTAGGACAGGGGGCAGGCAATGAGCAGTTCTTC
.,TRBV15,few,TRBJ1-4,CATSRSTNEKLFF,TGTGCCACCAGCAGGAGTACTAATGAAAAACTGTTTTTT
TRBD1,TRBV5-1,.,TRBJ2-1,CASSFLGWGQGTNEQFF,TGCGCCAGCAGCTTTCTAGGGTGGGGACAGGGGACGAATGAGCAGTTCTTC
.,TRBV2,.,TRBJ2-3,CASSVTRTDTQYF,TGTGCCAGCAGTGTCACTCGCACAGATACGCAGTATTTT
.,TRBV28,.,TRBJ1-2,CASSSPGGVYGYTF,TGTGCCAGCAGCTCCCCAGGAGGGGTTTATGGCTACACCTTC
TRBD1,TRBV5-1,.,TRBJ1-4,CASSSQGGATNEKLFF,TGCGCCAGCAGCTCCCAGGGGGGAGCAACTAATGAAAAACTGTTTTTT
.,TRBV4-1,.,TRBJ2-3,CASSEQGQVDTQYF,TGCGCCAGCAGCGAACAGGGCCAGGTTGATACGCAGTATTTT
TRBD1,TRBV2,few,TRBJ1-1,CASSRGTENTEAFF,TGTGCCAGCAGTCGGGGGACAGAGAACACTGAAGCTTTCTTT
.,TRBV30,.,TRBJ1-5,CAWSRGSNSNQPQHF,TGTGCCTGGAGCCGCGGTTCCAATAGCAATCAGCCCCAGCATTTT
.,TRBV15,.,TRBJ2-7,CATNKGIGSSYEQYF,TGTGCCACCAACAAAGGCATAGGGAGCTCCTACGAGCAGTACTTC
.,TRBV20-1,.,TRBJ1-2,CSASPVGGANYGYTF,TGCAGTGCTAGTCCGGTGGGGGGGGCTAACTATGGCTACACCTTC
.,TRBV6-5,few,TRBJ1-5,CASSYGGPGQPQHF,TGTGCCAGCAGTTACGGTGGGCCGGGGCAGCCCCAGCATTTT